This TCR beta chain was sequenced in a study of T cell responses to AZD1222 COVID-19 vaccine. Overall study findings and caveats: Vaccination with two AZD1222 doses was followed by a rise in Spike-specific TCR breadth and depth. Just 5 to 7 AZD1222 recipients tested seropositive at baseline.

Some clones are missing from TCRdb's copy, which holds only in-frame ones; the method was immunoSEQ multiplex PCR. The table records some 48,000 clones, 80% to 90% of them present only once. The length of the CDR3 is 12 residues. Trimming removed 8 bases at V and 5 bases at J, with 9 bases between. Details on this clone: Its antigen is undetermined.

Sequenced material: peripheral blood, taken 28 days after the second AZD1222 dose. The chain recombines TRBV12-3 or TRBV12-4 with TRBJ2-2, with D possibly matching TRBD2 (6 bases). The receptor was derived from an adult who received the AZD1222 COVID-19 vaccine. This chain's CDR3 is CASGGVTGELFF. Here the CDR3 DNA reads TGTGCCAGCGGCGGGGTTACCGGGGAGCTGTTTTTT.